This T cell receptor beta chain is drawn from a study of graft-versus-host responses after intestinal transplantation. Clones were read by immunoSEQ multiplex PCR, and TCRdb kept only the in-frame ones, dropping some. The sample comprises approximately 74,000 clones, around 93% of which are singletons, and roughly 0.66% rests with the top ten. Trimming removed 3 bases at V and 0 bases at J, with 15 bases between. The CDR3 has 16 amino acids. Germline loops: CDR1 MGHDK, CDR2 SYGVNS. The chain is built from TRBV25-1 and TRBJ2-7; D possibly corresponds to TRBD2 (6 bases). Source: PBMCs, taken 98 days after intestinal transplantation. The sequence derives from a human patient who received an intestinal transplant, so some T cells may come from the graft donor. CDR3 coding DNA: TGTGCCAGCAGTGAGGGGAATAGCGGAATCTCCTACGAGCAGTACTTC. This sequence encodes CASSEGNSGISYEQYF.